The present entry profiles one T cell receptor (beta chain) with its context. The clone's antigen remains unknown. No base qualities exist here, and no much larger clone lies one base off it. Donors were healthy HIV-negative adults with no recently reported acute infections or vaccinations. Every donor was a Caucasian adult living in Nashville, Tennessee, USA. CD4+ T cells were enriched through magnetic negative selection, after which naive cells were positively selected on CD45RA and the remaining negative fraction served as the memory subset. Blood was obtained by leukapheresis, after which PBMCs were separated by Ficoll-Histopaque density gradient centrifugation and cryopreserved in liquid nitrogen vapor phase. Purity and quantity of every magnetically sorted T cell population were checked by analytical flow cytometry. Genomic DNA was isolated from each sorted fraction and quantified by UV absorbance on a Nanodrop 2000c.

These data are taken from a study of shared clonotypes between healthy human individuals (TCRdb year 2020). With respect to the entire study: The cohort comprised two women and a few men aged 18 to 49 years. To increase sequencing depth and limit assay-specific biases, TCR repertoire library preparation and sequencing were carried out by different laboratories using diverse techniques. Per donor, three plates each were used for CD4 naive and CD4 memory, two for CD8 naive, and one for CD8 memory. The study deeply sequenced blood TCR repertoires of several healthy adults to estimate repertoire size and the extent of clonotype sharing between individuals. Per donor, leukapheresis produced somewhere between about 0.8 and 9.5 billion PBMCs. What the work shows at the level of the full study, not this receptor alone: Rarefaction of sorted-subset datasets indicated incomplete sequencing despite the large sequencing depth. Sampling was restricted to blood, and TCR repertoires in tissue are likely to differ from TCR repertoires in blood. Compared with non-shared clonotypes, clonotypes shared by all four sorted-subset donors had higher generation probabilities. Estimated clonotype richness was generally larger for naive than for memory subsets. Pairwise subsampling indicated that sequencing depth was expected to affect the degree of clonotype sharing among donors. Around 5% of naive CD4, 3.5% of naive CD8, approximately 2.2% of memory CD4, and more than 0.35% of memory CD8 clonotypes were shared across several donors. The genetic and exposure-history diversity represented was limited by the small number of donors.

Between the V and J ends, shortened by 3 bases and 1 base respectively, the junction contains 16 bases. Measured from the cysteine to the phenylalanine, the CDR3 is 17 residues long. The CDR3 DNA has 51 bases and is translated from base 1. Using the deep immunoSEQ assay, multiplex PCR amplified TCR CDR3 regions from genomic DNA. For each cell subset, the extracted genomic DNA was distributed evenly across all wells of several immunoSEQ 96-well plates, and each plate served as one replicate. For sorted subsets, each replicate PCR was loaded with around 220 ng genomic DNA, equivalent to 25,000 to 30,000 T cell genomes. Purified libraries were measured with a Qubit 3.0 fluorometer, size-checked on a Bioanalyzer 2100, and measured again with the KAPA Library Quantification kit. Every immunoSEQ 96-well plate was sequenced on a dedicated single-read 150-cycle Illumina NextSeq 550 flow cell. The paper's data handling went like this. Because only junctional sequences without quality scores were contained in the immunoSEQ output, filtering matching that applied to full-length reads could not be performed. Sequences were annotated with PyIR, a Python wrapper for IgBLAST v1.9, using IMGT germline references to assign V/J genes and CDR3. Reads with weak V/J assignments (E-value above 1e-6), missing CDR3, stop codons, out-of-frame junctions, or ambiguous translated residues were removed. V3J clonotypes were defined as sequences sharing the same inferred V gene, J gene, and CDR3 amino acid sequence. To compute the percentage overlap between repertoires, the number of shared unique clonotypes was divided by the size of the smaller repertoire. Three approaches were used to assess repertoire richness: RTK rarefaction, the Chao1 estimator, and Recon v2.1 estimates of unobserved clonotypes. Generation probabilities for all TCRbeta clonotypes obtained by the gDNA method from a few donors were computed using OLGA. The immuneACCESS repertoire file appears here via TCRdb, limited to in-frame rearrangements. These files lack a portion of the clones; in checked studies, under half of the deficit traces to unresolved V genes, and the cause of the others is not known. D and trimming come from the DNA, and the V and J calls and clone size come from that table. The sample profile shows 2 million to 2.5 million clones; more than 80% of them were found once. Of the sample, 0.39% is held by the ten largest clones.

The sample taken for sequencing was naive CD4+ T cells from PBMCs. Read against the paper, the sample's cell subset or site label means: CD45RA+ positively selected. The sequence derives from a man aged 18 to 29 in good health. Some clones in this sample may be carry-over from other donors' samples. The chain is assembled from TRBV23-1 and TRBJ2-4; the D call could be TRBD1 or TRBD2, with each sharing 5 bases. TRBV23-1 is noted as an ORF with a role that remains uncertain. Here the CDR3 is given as CASSHRRARDAKNIQYF. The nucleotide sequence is TGCGCCAGCAGTCACCGACGGGCCCGGGACGCCAAAAACATTCAGTACTTC.